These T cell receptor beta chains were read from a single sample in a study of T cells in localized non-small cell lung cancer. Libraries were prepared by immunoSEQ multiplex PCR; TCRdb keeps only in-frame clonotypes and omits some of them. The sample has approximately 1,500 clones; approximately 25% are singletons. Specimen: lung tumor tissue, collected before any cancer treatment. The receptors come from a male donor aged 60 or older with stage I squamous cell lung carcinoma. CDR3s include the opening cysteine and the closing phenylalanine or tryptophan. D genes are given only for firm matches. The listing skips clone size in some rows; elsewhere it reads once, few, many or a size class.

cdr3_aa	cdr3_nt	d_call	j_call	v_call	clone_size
CASSLAGGAGNTEAFF	TGTGCCAGCAGTTTGGCAGGGGGCGCGGGAAACACTGAAGCTTTCTTT	TRBD1	TRBJ1-1	TRBV28	-
CASSYSTAGLDKYNEQFF	TGTGCCAGCAGTTACTCGACGGCAGGACTAGATAAATACAATGAGCAGTTCTTC	TRBD2	TRBJ2-1	TRBV6-8	few
CASSRGNGNEKLFF	TGTGCCAGCTCCAGGGGGAATGGTAATGAAAAACTGTTTTTT	TRBD1	TRBJ1-4	TRBV11-3	few
CASSLQTGPNTEAFF	TGTGCCAGCAGCTTACAGACAGGCCCGAACACTGAAGCTTTCTTT	-	TRBJ1-1	TRBV11-3	-
CAIKTGGGATDTQYF	TGTGCCATCAAAACAGGGGGAGGGGCCACAGATACGCAGTATTTT	-	TRBJ2-3	TRBV6-8	few
CASSVRSLGTSSQGAKNIQYF	TGTGCCAGCAGCGTAAGGTCTCTGGGGACTAGCTCCCAAGGGGCCAAAAACATTCAGTACTTC	TRBD2	TRBJ2-4	TRBV9	-
CATSRDTGRAGNTIYF	TGTGCCACCAGCAGAGATACGGGCAGGGCCGGAAACACCATATATTTT	-	TRBJ1-3	TRBV15	few
CAWSRGGQETQYF	TGTGCCTGGAGTCGGGGAGGGCAAGAGACCCAGTACTTC	TRBD2	TRBJ2-5	TRBV30	few
CSVEVLTSGSNEQFF	TGCAGCGTTGAAGTGCTCACTAGCGGGAGCAATGAGCAGTTCTTC	TRBD2	TRBJ2-1	TRBV29-1	-
CASSLQGDLYEQYF	TGCGCCAGCAGCTTGCAGGGGGACCTCTACGAGCAGTACTTC	TRBD1	TRBJ2-7	TRBV5-1	-
CASSLAGVTDTQYF	TGTGCCAGCAGCTTAGCGGGAGTTACAGATACGCAGTATTTT	-	TRBJ2-3	TRBV7-6	-
CASSYSGFSNTEAFF	TGTGCCAGCAGCTATTCGGGGTTCTCGAACACTGAAGCTTTCTTT	-	TRBJ1-1	TRBV11-3	-
CAWSEGGSRLFF	TGTGCCTGGAGTGAAGGAGGGTCCCGACTGTTTTTT	-	TRBJ1-4	TRBV30	few
CAHDPDGTRINNEQFF	TGTGCCCATGATCCTGACGGGACTAGGATCAACAATGAGCAGTTCTTC	-	TRBJ2-1	TRBV12-2	-
CASSPAGPRTGELFF	TGTGCCAGCAGCCCCGCCGGGCCACGGACCGGGGAGCTGTTTTTT	-	TRBJ2-2	TRBV11-3	-
CASSLFGQGDTGELFF	TGTGCCAGCAGTTTATTTGGACAGGGGGATACCGGGGAGCTGTTTTTT	TRBD1	TRBJ2-2	TRBV11-3	-
CSVLRESGTEAFF	TGCAGCGTGCTCCGGGAGTCGGGCACTGAAGCTTTCTTT	-	TRBJ1-1	TRBV29-1	-
CASIGGDSISGANVLTF	TGCGCCAGCATTGGGGGGGACTCAATCTCTGGGGCCAACGTCCTGACTTTC	TRBD2	TRBJ2-6	TRBV10-2	-
CATSRDRGAIAGGNRRTDTQYF	TGTGCCACCAGCAGAGATAGGGGGGCTATAGCGGGAGGGAATCGTCGCACAGATACGCAGTATTTT	TRBD2	TRBJ2-3	TRBV15	-
CASEGESRTEAFF	TGTGCCAGCGAGGGGGAGAGTCGCACTGAAGCTTTCTTT	-	TRBJ1-1	TRBV7-1	few
CASTDRGRKDNEKLFF	TGTGCCAGTACAGACAGGGGGCGTAAAGATAATGAAAAACTGTTTTTT	-	TRBJ1-4	TRBV12-2	few
CASRDSFLNQPQHF	TGTGCCAGCAGGGACAGTTTTCTTAATCAGCCCCAGCATTTT	-	TRBJ1-5	TRBV6-8	few
CASRTTLAGQGASGYTF	TGCGCCAGCAGAACAACATTGGCGGGACAGGGGGCCAGTGGCTACACCTTC	TRBD1	TRBJ1-2	TRBV4-1	few
CASSLVQAKLYNEQFF	TGCGCCAGCAGCTTGGTACAGGCAAAACTCTACAATGAGCAGTTCTTC	-	TRBJ2-1	TRBV5-1	-
CASDRNTEAFF	TGTGCATCGGACAGGAACACTGAAGCTTTCTTT	-	TRBJ1-1	TRBV6-4	few
CAISEEDRANTEAFF	TGTGCCATCAGTGAGGAAGACAGGGCTAACACTGAAGCTTTCTTT	TRBD1	TRBJ1-1	TRBV10-3	few
CASSQEFGVLIGYTF	TGTGCCAGCAGCCAGGAATTCGGAGTTTTAATCGGCTACACCTTC	-	TRBJ1-2	TRBV11-3	medium-sized
CASSFRPPYEQYF	TGTGCCAGCAGTTTCCGTCCCCCCTACGAGCAGTACTTC	-	TRBJ2-7	TRBV6-8	few
CASSPGASGEGTQYF	TGTGCCAGCTCACCCGGAGCTAGCGGGGAAGGTACGCAGTATTTT	TRBD2	TRBJ2-3	TRBV18	-
CASSPPSNLEGYTF	TGTGCCAGCTCACCACCCTCAAACCTGGAGGGCTACACCTTC	-	TRBJ1-2	TRBV18	-
CASSDGSGSADTQYF	TGTGCCAGCAGTGACGGTAGCGGGAGTGCAGATACGCAGTATTTT	TRBD2	TRBJ2-3	TRBV6-8	-
CASGGPNYGYTF	TGTGCCAGTGGGGGCCCTAACTATGGCTACACCTTC	-	TRBJ1-2	TRBV19	-
CASSPTDRGPYNEQFF	TGTGCTAGCAGCCCTACCGACAGGGGGCCCTACAATGAGCAGTTCTTC	TRBD1	TRBJ2-1	TRBV11-3	medium-sized
CAIRPDRMNTEAFF	TGTGCCATCAGACCTGACAGGATGAACACTGAAGCTTTCTTT	-	TRBJ1-1	TRBV10-3	-
CAWSRGGGLTEAFF	TGTGCCTGGAGTAGAGGGGGAGGGCTCACTGAAGCTTTCTTT	-	TRBJ1-1	TRBV30	few
CASSTGQGVGNEQFF	TGTGCCAGCAGCACGGGACAGGGGGTTGGGAATGAGCAGTTCTTC	TRBD1	TRBJ2-1	TRBV6-8	few
CASRAGTGVGYTF	TGTGCCAGCAGGGCCGGGACAGGGGTAGGCTACACCTTC	TRBD1	TRBJ1-2	TRBV6-8	-
CASSQRDPGGYGYTF	TGCGCCAGCAGCCAAAGAGACCCAGGGGGCTATGGCTACACCTTC	TRBD1	TRBJ1-2	TRBV5-1	large
CASTSDRDNEQFF	TGTGCCAGTACCTCGGACAGGGACAATGAGCAGTTCTTC	TRBD1	TRBJ2-1	TRBV19	few
CASSYTSPLYGETQYF	TGTGCCAGCAGTTACACGAGCCCACTCTATGGCGAGACCCAGTACTTC	-	TRBJ2-5	TRBV6-8	-
CAWSVQGAVSNQPQHF	TGTGCCTGGAGTGTCCAGGGGGCCGTTAGCAATCAGCCCCAGCATTTT	TRBD1	TRBJ1-5	TRBV30	once
CASSPSDLEGEQYF	TGTGCCAGCAGCCCATCCGACCTCGAGGGCGAGCAGTACTTC	-	TRBJ2-7	TRBV11-3	large
CASSLEGPLEAFF	TGTGCCAGTAGTCTTGAGGGACCGCTTGAAGCTTTCTTT	-	TRBJ1-1	TRBV19	-
CASSYSTGGPQETQYF	TGTGCCAGCAGTTACTCGACAGGGGGCCCTCAAGAGACCCAGTACTTC	TRBD1	TRBJ2-5	TRBV6-8	-
CASSVGRNYGYTF	TGTGCCAGCAGTGTCGGAAGGAACTATGGCTACACCTTC	-	TRBJ1-2	TRBV14	few
CSVEDPDRSSYNEQFF	TGCAGCGTTGAAGATCCCGACAGGAGCTCCTACAATGAGCAGTTCTTC	-	TRBJ2-1	TRBV29-1	once
CASSYRQNGVNTEAFF	TGTGCCAGCAGTTATCGCCAAAACGGTGTGAACACTGAAGCTTTCTTT	-	TRBJ1-1	TRBV6-8	few
CASSPVLRGSGEQFF	TGTGCCAGCAGCCCAGTACTCCGGGGATCGGGTGAGCAGTTCTTC	-	TRBJ2-1	TRBV9	-
CATQLAGVTYEQYF	TGTGCCACCCAACTAGCGGGCGTAACCTACGAGCAGTACTTC	-	TRBJ2-7	TRBV12-2	-